This T cell receptor beta chain was sequenced during a study of T cells in Graves' hyperthyroidism and ophthalmopathy. Background on the study: Peripheral blood was drawn at first diagnosis, prior to all treatment. Study-level findings and limits: Ophthalmopathy onset followed model prediction by a median approximately seven months.

V dropped 5 bases and J dropped 2 bases, with 13 bases sitting between them. The V gene's germline CDR1 is SEHNR and CDR2 FQNEAQ (reference sequence). The CDR3 has 14 amino acids. TCR beta CDR3 sequences were amplified from RNA transcripts. When the TCR CDR3 underwent first-round RT-PCR, the HTBI primer set was used. Each CDR3 protein is one row after TCRdb ran MiXCR on the multiplex PCR reads. This table holds 600,000 to 900,000 distinct CDR3 sequences, 16% found once. Fresh peripheral blood, about 9.6 ml, yielded the PBMCs. On this clonotype: What it recognizes is unknown.

Sequencing used blood. The sequence derives from a man aged 18 to 30 with Graves' hyperthyroidism. The chain is built from TRBV7-9 and TRBJ2-7; tentatively, D is TRBD2 (5 bases). In DNA form, the CDR3 reads TGTGCCAGCAGCCGCGGGCTTACCGCCTACGAGCAGTACTTC. Its translation is CASSRGLTAYEQYF. The full variable domain, completed using reference TRBV7-9 and TRBJ2-7, is DTGVSQNPRHKITKRGQNVTFRCDPISEHNRLYWYRQTLGQGPEFLTYFQNEAQLEKSRLLSDRFSAERPKGSFSTLEIQRTEQGDSAMYLCASSRGLTAYEQYFGPGTRLTVT.